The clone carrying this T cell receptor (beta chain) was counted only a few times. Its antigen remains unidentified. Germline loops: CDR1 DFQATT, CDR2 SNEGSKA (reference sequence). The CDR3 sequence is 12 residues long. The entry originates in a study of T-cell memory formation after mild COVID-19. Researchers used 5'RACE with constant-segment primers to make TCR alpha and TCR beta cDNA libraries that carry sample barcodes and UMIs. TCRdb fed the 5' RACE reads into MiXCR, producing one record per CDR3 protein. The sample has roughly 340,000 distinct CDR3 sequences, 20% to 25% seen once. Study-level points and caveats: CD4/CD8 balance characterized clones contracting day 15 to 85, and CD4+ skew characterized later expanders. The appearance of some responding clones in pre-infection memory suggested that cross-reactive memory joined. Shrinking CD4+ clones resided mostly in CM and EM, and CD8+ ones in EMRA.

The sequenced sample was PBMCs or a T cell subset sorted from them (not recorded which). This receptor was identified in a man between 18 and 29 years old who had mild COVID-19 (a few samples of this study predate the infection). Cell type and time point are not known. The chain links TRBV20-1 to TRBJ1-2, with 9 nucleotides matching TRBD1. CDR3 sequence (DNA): TGCAGCGAACCGGGACAGGGTTATGGCTACACCTTC. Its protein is CSEPGQGYGYTF.